The 12 T cell receptor beta chains below come from one sample, sequenced in a study of beta chain features in type 1 diabetes. The authors reverse transcribed all of the isolated RNA, so sequencing captured expressed TCRB transcripts. Data came from immunoSEQ multiplex PCR; TCRdb stores just in-frame clones and leaves some out. The sample comprises almost 350,000 clones, approximately 8% of which are singletons, and approximately 0.47% rests with the top ten. Sequences were obtained from central memory CD4+ T cells from blood. The receptor set was obtained from a woman under 30 in good health.

This clone has a handful of counts. The V and J genes are TRBV5-1 and TRBJ2-3, with TRBD2 identical over 9 bases. The V gene end was trimmed by 3 bases and the J gene end by 5 bases; junction bases not matched to a gene: 4. Germline V gene data show CDR1 as SGHRS and CDR2 as YFSETQ. The CDR3 is 14 amino acids. The CDR3 is CASSSTSGGDTQYF. DNA for the CDR3: TGCGCCAGCAGCTCGACTAGCGGAGGAGATACGCAGTATTTT.

J is TRBJ1-2 and V is TRBV10-2, with D tentatively TRBD1 (6 bases). CDR1 and CDR2 from the germline V gene are WSHSY and SAAADI. With 8 bases removed from V and 14 bases from J, the gap between germline ends came to 21 bases. This CDR3 is built from 12 residues. The CDR3 coding sequence is TGCGCCAGCGGGGGGGCAGGTTCCTGGTTAACCTTC. Translation: CASGGAGSWLTF.

The chain is built from TRBV25-1 and TRBJ2-7; 10 bases agree with TRBD2. CDR1 MGHDK and CDR2 SYGVNS come from the germline V gene. There are 16 residues in the CDR3. V dropped 6 bases and J dropped 3; count of bases not matched to a gene: 11. For the CDR3, the DNA is TGTGCCAGCAGCAGGGGGCTAGCGGGAGACCGCTACGAGCAGTACTTC. As protein: CASSRGLAGDRYEQYF.

This clone showed up just a few times. The CDR3 loop is CASSPQTGGGTQYF. The CDR3 region has the DNA TGTGCCAGCAGCCCTCAAACAGGGGGAGGGACCCAGTACTTC. The rearrangement uses TRBV5-4 and TRBJ2-5, with 8 bases lining up with TRBD1. Germline CDR1 and CDR2: SGHNT and YYREEE (reference sequence). After removal of 4 bases from V and 7 bases from J, the junction contained 9 bases not matched to a gene. The CDR3 runs 14 residues. Looking up the rest from reference TRBV5-4 and TRBJ2-5 gives the full variable domain: ETGVTQSPTHLIKTRGQQVTLRCSSQSGHNTVSWYQQALGQGPQFIFQYYREEENGRGNFPPRFSGLQFPNYSSELNVNALELDDSALYLCASSPQTGGGTQYFGPGTRLLVL.

The rearrangement uses TRBV7-9 and TRBJ2-5, with D hard to call. This CDR3 is built from 16 residues. Trimming took off 1 base at V and 3 bases at J, with 15 bases between the two ends. Germline CDR1 SEHNR, CDR2 FQNEAQ (reference sequence). The CDR3 reads CASSLVKRTEKETQYF. Here the CDR3 DNA reads TGTGCCAGCAGCTTAGTCAAGCGAACCGAAAAAGAGACCCAGTACTTC.

V gene TRBV12-5 combines with J gene TRBJ1-2; TRBD1 might be the D (5 bases). The CDR3 covers 16 residues. Trimming took 2 bases from V and 7 from J, leaving 20 bases between them. Germline V gives CDR1 LGHNT, CDR2 FRNRAP. The CDR3 region is CASGLPSPQGKAGYTF. The CDR3 DNA is TGTGCTAGTGGTTTGCCCTCCCCCCAGGGAAAGGCTGGCTACACCTTC.

This clone was seen a handful of times. The chain has TRBV6-5 and TRBJ2-3; D gene unclear. The CDR3 is 12 amino acids. Trimming removed 7 bases at V and 4 bases at J, with 9 bases between. Germline CDR1 is MNHEY and CDR2 is SVGAGI. CDR3 DNA sequence: TGTGCCAGCACTTCCCGCTCAGATACGCAGTATTTT. This encodes CASTSRSDTQYF.

The rearrangement uses TRBV19 and TRBJ1-2, with 7 bases aligning to TRBD1. The ends lost 8 bases at V and 7 bases at J; junction bases unmatched: 13. Germline V gene lookup returns CDR1 LNHDA and CDR2 SQIVND (reference sequence). This CDR3 region has 14 residues. CDR3 bases: TGTGCCAGTTCCACAAAGACAGGGATCTCTGGCTACACCTTC. Encoded protein: CASSTKTGISGYTF.

The CDR3 spells CASSSGTSGRNTGELFF. The CDR3 DNA follows: TGCGCCAGCAGCTCCGGGACTAGCGGGAGGAACACCGGGGAGCTGTTTTTT. The chain uses TRBV5-1 and TRBJ2-2, with 14 bases that match TRBD2. V lost 3 bases, J lost 1 base, and 2 bases stayed unmatched. This CDR3 has 17 amino acids. Germline lookup yields CDR1 SGHRS and CDR2 YFSETQ.

This clone was detected only a few times. The chain uses TRBV29-1 and TRBJ2-3; D might be TRBD2 (6 bases). V was pared by 6 bases and J by 0 bases, with 13 bases between. Germline CDR1 reads SQVTM; CDR2 reads ANQGSEA. CDR3 size: 14 residues. CDR3 nucleotides: TGCAGCGTACTGGAGGGCCGAAGCACAGATACGCAGTATTTT. Translated, it gives CSVLEGRSTDTQYF.

This clone has just a few counts. V usage is TRBV25-1 and J usage is TRBJ2-7, with 13 nucleotides matching TRBD2. The J segment lost 4 bases and the V segment lost 1 base, leaving 4 bases of the junction unmatched. The CDR3 has 16 residues. Per germline, CDR1 MGHDK and CDR2 SYGVNS. DNA for the CDR3: TGTGCCAGCAGTGAATCGACTAGCGGGAGGATGTACGAGCAGTACTTC. Translated, it gives CASSESTSGRMYEQYF.

This clone was found a few times. The chain has TRBV18 and TRBJ1-2; D gene ambiguous. This CDR3 is 14 amino acids long. Trimming pared 1 base from V and 3 bases from J, leaving 9 bases between. Germline V gives CDR1 KGHSH, CDR2 LQKENI. The DNA of the CDR3 is TGTGCCAGCTCACCACAGTCTGGGGACTATGGCTACACCTTC. Amino acid sequence: CASSPQSGDYGYTF.